This TCR beta chain was identified in a study of vaccination and CD4 T cells after COVID-19. Study details: Six men and four women formed the convalescents, two being Hispanic. The stimulus for the cells was overlapping spike peptides derived from SARS-CoV-2, HCoV-NL63, HCoV-OC43 and HCoV-229E. Study-level results: The study found median SARS-CoV-2-reactive clonotypes rising from roughly 21 to 40, not significantly.

Oncomine TCR Beta short-read sequencing was applied to DNA from cultured CD4+ T cells. Each CDR3 protein gets one entry after TCRdb re-called the PCR reads with MiXCR. The sample includes some 11,000 distinct CDR3 sequences, approximately 60% of them seen just once. CDR3 length: 13 amino acids. Between the trimmed V and J ends, which lost 5 bases and 5 bases, there was a span of 11 bases. Germline CDR1 is MRHNA and CDR2 is SNTAGT. Treatment: roughly ten-day PBMC culture with coronavirus spike peptide pools or control peptides (ViraFEST assay). Replacement of half the medium with fresh IL-2 medium took place on days 3 and 7. As to this clonotype: Its target is not known.

The sequence came from a human donor who had recovered from COVID-19. The input for sequencing was CD4+ T cells from blood, cultured in vitro, taken before SARS-CoV-2 vaccination. The V call is TRBV6-4, the J call TRBJ2-3; maybe TRBD2 (6 bases). In nucleotides, the CDR3 is TGTGCCAGCAGTTCGGGGGTCCGAGATACGCAGTATTTT. It yields the protein CASSSGVRDTQYF.